One and the same sample provided the 14 T cell receptor beta chains below, sequenced in a study of spatial heterogeneity in lung cancer. Findings and caveats of the study: Intratumoral expanded alpha and beta TCR counts were found to track tumor mutation counts.

Their target antigens are unknown. Documented time point: sample taken at primary tumor resection. Via MiXCR, TCRdb re-called the 5' RACE reads, giving one row per CDR3 protein. The repertoire holds about 11,000 distinct CDR3 sequences, 9% to 13% seen once, with approximately 12% in the top ten. The sample here was lung tumor tissue, taken at surgery. These receptors were taken from a female donor with early-stage non-small cell lung cancer.

On this clonotype: A read error may be the cause here, since a much bigger clone is one base away. The rearrangement joins TRBV20-1 to TRBJ1-6; D uncertain. In germline, CDR1 is DFQATT, CDR2 SNEGSKA (reference sequence). The CDR3 runs to 13 residues. V gave up 4 bases and J gave up 11 bases, with 15 bases separating them. CDR3 nucleotide sequence: TGCAGTGCTAAGGACCTCGGGGATCCACCCCTCCACTTT. As protein: CSAKDLGDPPLHF.

This clonotype was detected many times. The genes are TRBV20-1 and TRBJ2-1; 10 nucleotides align to TRBD2. V trimming: 7 bases; J trimming: 7 bases; junction bases outside the gene matches: 7. This CDR3 is built from 13 residues. Germline V lookup: CDR1 DFQATT, CDR2 SNEGSKA (reference sequence). Here the CDR3 reads CSVSGGALNEQFF. CDR3 in DNA: TGCAGTGTCAGCGGGGGGGCCTTGAATGAGCAGTTCTTC.

This clonotype is termed medium-sized. The V and J genes are TRBV5-1 and TRBJ1-3; D not certain. The CDR3 runs 16 residues. Trimming removed 3 bases at V and 2 bases at J, with 15 bases between. Germline V CDR1 and CDR2: SGHRS, YFSETQ. CDR3 protein: CASSSDPGLAGNTIYF. CDR3 sequence (DNA): TGCGCCAGCAGCTCGGACCCGGGCTTGGCTGGAAACACCATATATTTT.

The sample holds many counts of this clonotype. This rearrangement joins TRBV5-1 to TRBJ2-7; 10 nucleotides line up with TRBD1. CDR3 length: 16 residues. Trimming removed 4 bases from V and 4 bases from J; junction bases left unmatched: 11. The germline V gene has CDR1 SGHRS and CDR2 YFSETQ. CDR3 nucleotides: TGCGCCAGCAGCCAGACCGGGACAGGGGTCTGGTACGAGCAGTACTTC. It encodes CASSQTGTGVWYEQYF.

There are many counts of this clonotype. The chain has TRBV6-1 and TRBJ1-5; D not resolved. The CDR3 loop spans 13 amino acids. Per germline, CDR1 MNHNS and CDR2 SASEGT. V shed 10 bases and J shed 4 bases, with 14 bases lying between them. The chain's CDR3 is CATRTSWNQPQHF. DNA for the CDR3: TGTGCCACCAGGACGTCTTGGAATCAGCCCCAGCATTTT.

The chain recombines TRBV10-3 with TRBJ1-4, with 7 bases that match TRBD1. V shed 10 bases and J 8 bases; nucleotides not matched to a gene: 7. The CDR3 covers 12 residues. Germline loops: CDR1 ENHRY, CDR2 SYGVKD. The CDR3, as DNA: TGTGCCACCGGACAGGTGGGCGAAAAACTGTTTTTT. Its translation: CATGQVGEKLFF.

The chain joins TRBV6-1 to TRBJ2-3; possible D gene TRBD1, 5 bases. Germline V CDR1 and CDR2: MNHNS, SASEGT. This CDR3 is built from 15 residues. V gave up 1 base and J gave up 2 bases, with 10 bases separating them. The CDR3 reads CASSEVGPPTDTQYF. Here the CDR3 DNA reads TGTGCCAGCAGTGAAGTGGGGCCTCCCACAGATACGCAGTATTTT.

This clonotype was seen at least ten times. The gene calls are TRBV30 and TRBJ2-1; D possibly uses TRBD1 or TRBD2 (5 bases each). Germline V lookup: CDR1 GTSNPN, CDR2 SVGIG (reference sequence). With 2 bases removed from V and 15 bases from J, the gap between germline ends came to 14 bases. The CDR3 sequence is 11 residues long. Here the CDR3 reads CAWSLGDRRFF. CDR3 coding DNA: TGTGCCTGGAGTCTGGGGGACCGCAGGTTCTTC.

The table lists this clonotype with many counts. The chain is built from TRBV19 and TRBJ1-1; unclear D gene. V lost 2 bases and J 0 bases, leaving 16 bases between the germline ends. This CDR3 has 17 amino acids. The germline V gene encodes CDR1 LNHDA and CDR2 SQIVND (reference sequence). The DNA of the CDR3 is TGTGCCAGTAGTATACGCCGGCCCGGAGGGATGAACACTGAAGCTTTCTTT. Translated: CASSIRRPGGMNTEAFF.

The chain is built from TRBV29-1 and TRBJ1-2, with no clear D. Germline V CDR1 and CDR2: SQVTM, ANQGSEA. This CDR3 has 11 residues. The V gene lost 2 bases and the J gene lost 4 bases, with 5 bases spanning the gap. The CDR3 spells CSVETIYGYTF. In DNA, the CDR3 is TGCAGCGTTGAAACCATCTATGGCTACACCTTC.

This clonotype was observed a few times. This rearrangement joins TRBV5-5 to TRBJ1-5, with 7 bases fitting TRBD1. This CDR3 comprises 17 residues. Losses at the gene ends were 0 bases for V and 4 bases for J; bases not matched to a gene: 10. Germline V lookup: CDR1 SGHKS, CDR2 YYEKEE (reference sequence). In DNA, the CDR3 is TGTGCCAGCAGCTTGGGATTTCAAGGGGGCGGGAATCAGCCCCAGCATTTT. Protein product: CASSLGFQGGGNQPQHF.

This clonotype was seen repeatedly, ten times or more. The gene calls are TRBV29-1 and TRBJ2-3; 12 positions match TRBD2. Germline V gene lookup returns CDR1 SQVTM and CDR2 ANQGSEA. V gave up 1 base and J gave up 0 bases; unmatched junction bases: 2. The CDR3 is 16 residues long. The CDR3 nucleotides read TGCAGCGTTGAAGGGCTAGCGGGAGGGAGCACAGATACGCAGTATTTT. As protein: CSVEGLAGGSTDTQYF.

This clonotype has ten or more counts. The chain has TRBV20-1 and TRBJ2-1; D may correspond to TRBD1 or TRBD2 (5 bases each). CDR1 and CDR2 from the germline V gene are DFQATT and SNEGSKA (reference sequence). The length of the CDR3 is 12 residues. Trimming left V 3 bases short and J 9 bases short, with 12 bases between. CDR3 protein: CSASPAGTEQFF. CDR3 DNA sequence: TGCAGTGCTAGTCCTGCAGGGACTGAGCAGTTCTTC.

Judged by abundance, this clonotype is medium-sized. The J gene is TRBJ2-1, the V gene TRBV6-1; D is unclear. Germline CDR1 reads MNHNS; CDR2 reads SASEGT. The CDR3 is 15 amino acids. The V end lost 4 bases, the J end lost 0 bases, and 10 bases lay between the germline ends. CDR3 loop: CASSVSSSSYNEQFF. CDR3 nucleotides: TGTGCCAGCAGTGTTTCGAGTTCCTCCTACAATGAGCAGTTCTTC.